Listed here are 23 T cell receptor beta chains from one sample, sequenced in a study of T-cell memory formation after mild COVID-19. MiXCR was run by TCRdb on the 5' RACE reads, yielding one entry per CDR3 protein. The sample includes 300,000 to 400,000 distinct CDR3 sequences, roughly an eighth of them seen just once. Sequenced material: PBMCs or a T cell subset sorted from them (not recorded which). The receptors derive from a man aged 18 to 30 who had mild COVID-19 (a few samples of this study predate the infection). Cell type and time point are not known.

This clonotype showed up many times. V usage is TRBV5-1 and J usage is TRBJ1-5, with D uncertain. Germline values: CDR1 SGHRS, CDR2 YFSETQ. The CDR3 extends over 13 amino acids. V shed 4 bases and J shed 4 bases, with 9 bases lying between them. The CDR3, as DNA: TGCGCCAGCAGCGTGGAGCCTAATCAGCCCCAGCATTTT. It is translated as CASSVEPNQPQHF.

This chain connects TRBV29-1 to TRBJ2-5; 11 bases map to TRBD2. V dropped 4 bases and J dropped 4; count of bases not matched to a gene: 5. The length of the CDR3 is 14 residues. The V gene's germline CDR1 is SQVTM and CDR2 ANQGSEA. This chain's CDR3 is CSVVLAGGGETQYF. The CDR3, as DNA: TGCAGCGTTGTGCTAGCGGGGGGTGGAGAGACCCAGTACTTC.

This clonotype has just a few counts. The chain combines TRBV5-1 with TRBJ2-5; 8 bases are a match to TRBD2. The length of the CDR3 is 14 residues. CDR1 and CDR2 from the germline V gene are SGHRS and YFSETQ. J was trimmed by 3 bases and V by 5 bases; bases with no gene match: 6. The CDR3 region has the DNA TGCGCCAGCAGAACCGGAGCGGGGGAAGAGACCCAGTACTTC. Amino acids: CASRTGAGEETQYF.

The J gene is TRBJ1-2, the V gene TRBV7-2; 10 bases agree with TRBD1. Germline V gene data show CDR1 as SGHTA and CDR2 as FQGNSA. Trimming took 8 bases from V and 2 from J; bases not matched to a gene: 5. The CDR3 extends over 14 amino acids. The CDR3 reads CASFDRGRNYGYTF. The CDR3 DNA follows: TGTGCCAGCTTTGACAGGGGGCGGAACTATGGCTACACCTTC.

V is TRBV6-2 or TRBV6-3 and J is TRBJ2-5, with TRBD2 matching 7 bases. In germline, CDR1 is MNHEY, CDR2 SVGEGT. V was pared by 4 bases and J by 5 bases, with 13 bases of the junction left unmatched. This CDR3 is built from 16 residues. CDR3 DNA sequence: TGTGCCAGCAGTTCTCTTGGACTAGGGCGGCGCGAGACCCAGTACTTC. As protein: CASSSLGLGRRETQYF.

V gene TRBV24-1 combines with J gene TRBJ2-7; D remains unclear. This CDR3 contains 17 residues. V was clipped by 0 bases and J by 3 bases, with 17 bases between them. Germline assignment: CDR1 KGHDR and CDR2 SFDVKD. CDR3 amino acids: CATSDLRCQFWNYEQYV. Here the CDR3 DNA reads TGTGCCACCAGTGATTTGCGGTGTCAGTTTTGGAACTACGAGCAGTACGTC.

This clonotype turned up a few times. The rearrangement joins TRBV19 to TRBJ1-1; the D is unclear. Germline CDR1 is LNHDA and CDR2 is SQIVND (reference sequence). Trimming took off 8 bases at V and 3 bases at J, with 7 bases between the two ends. This CDR3 contains 11 residues. The CDR3 nucleotides are TGTGCCAGTCAAGGGTACACTGAAGCTTTCTTT. Translated: CASQGYTEAFF.

The CDR3 bases are TGTGCCAGCAGCCCGGCGGGTAGGGGGGGCACAGATACGCAGTATTTT. This codes for CASSPAGRGGTDTQYF. The chain uses TRBV4-2 and TRBJ2-3; possibly TRBD1 or TRBD2 for D (6 bases each). CDR3 length: 16 amino acids. Per the germline V gene, CDR1 is LGHNA and CDR2 is YNFKEQ. With 4 bases removed from V and 1 base from J, the gap between germline ends came to 15 bases.

This clonotype was seen ten or more times. The rearrangement links TRBV25-1 to TRBJ2-5; weak D call: TRBD1 (6 bases). Germline V CDR1 and CDR2: MGHDK, SYGVNS. V lost 2 bases to trimming and J lost 2 bases, with 9 bases between them. The CDR3 runs to 14 residues. DNA of the CDR3: TGTGCCAGCAGTGAAGGGGGCAGACAAGAGACCCAGTACTTC. Translated, it gives CASSEGGRQETQYF.

The chain uses TRBV6-2 or TRBV6-3 and TRBJ2-3; 11 bases align to TRBD1. This CDR3 spans 15 amino acids. The trim removed 6 bases at V and 9 bases at J, leaving 11 bases unmatched. Germline CDR1 reads MNHEY; CDR2 reads SVGEGT. DNA of the CDR3: TGTGCCAGCAGCCAGATGGAACGGGACAGGGGGACGCAGTATTTT. This encodes CASSQMERDRGTQYF.

This clonotype was counted many times. The chain joins TRBV12-3 or TRBV12-4 to TRBJ2-7; D is uncertain. The ends were cut back, 4 bases at V and 5 bases at J, with 3 bases in the middle. CDR3 size: 10 residues. DNA of the CDR3: TGTGCCAGCAGTTCCCACGAGCAGTACGTC. Its protein product is CASSSHEQYV.

Only a few counts were recorded for this clonotype. The rearrangement uses TRBV6-6 and TRBJ2-1; 8 bases fit TRBD2. Trimming cost V 0 bases and J 9 bases; bases outside gene matches: 19. CDR1 and CDR2 (germline): MNHNY, SVGAGI (reference sequence). This CDR3 contains 19 residues. CDR3 residues: CASSYSFMAPGLEGIEQFF. The CDR3 bases are TGTGCCAGCAGTTACTCTTTCATGGCGCCGGGACTAGAGGGGATTGAGCAGTTCTTC.

This clonotype was observed a few times. The V gene is TRBV19, the J gene TRBJ2-1, with a weak D call TRBD2 (6 bases). Between the trimmed V and J ends, which lost 9 bases and 5 bases, there was a span of 11 bases. The CDR3 covers 12 residues. Germline V gene lookup returns CDR1 LNHDA and CDR2 SQIVND (reference sequence). CDR3 amino acids: CASLDYHNEQFF. The DNA of the CDR3 is TGTGCCAGCCTGGACTACCACAATGAGCAGTTCTTC.

This clonotype was detected a few times. The chain employs TRBV4-3 and TRBJ2-3; no reliable D call. V gave up 4 bases and J gave up 0 bases, with 14 bases separating them. The CDR3 covers 16 residues. Germline-derived CDR1 and CDR2 are LGHNA and YSLEER. The CDR3 region is CASSPLRRLSTDTQYF. The CDR3 DNA sequence: TGCGCCAGCAGCCCCTTACGGCGCTTAAGCACAGATACGCAGTATTTT.

The sample holds many counts of this clonotype. V and J are TRBV5-6 and TRBJ1-1; D is unresolved. Germline V gene data show CDR1 as SGHDT and CDR2 as YYEEEE. The V end lost 1 base, the J end lost 4 bases, and 11 bases lay between the germline ends. The CDR3 has 14 residues. CDR3 in DNA: TGTGCCAGCAGCTTGTGGGATCTGGGCACTGAAGCTTTCTTT. This gives the protein CASSLWDLGTEAFF.

This clonotype was counted between two and nine times. The chain couples TRBV20-1 to TRBJ2-7; 9 bases are a match to TRBD2. Per germline, CDR1 DFQATT and CDR2 SNEGSKA (reference sequence). Trimming took 0 bases from V and 2 from J; bases not matched to a gene: 8. The CDR3 contains 16 residues. The DNA of the CDR3 is TGCAGTGCTAGAGACCGGCGAGCGGGGGGAACCTACGAGCAGTACGTC. It is translated as CSARDRRAGGTYEQYV.

The chain joins TRBV4-3 to TRBJ1-5, with D hard to call. The CDR3 runs to 13 residues. Germline V gives CDR1 LGHNA, CDR2 YSLEER. Trimming shortened V by 0 bases and J by 7 bases, and 7 bases separated the two germline ends. CDR3 sequence (DNA): TGCGCCAGCAGCCAAGATGCAGCCCAGCCCCAGCATTTT. Amino acids: CASSQDAAQPQHF.

CDR3 in DNA: TGCGCCAGCGGACAGGCCAATCAGCCCCAGCATTTT. It yields the protein CASGQANQPQHF. This chain uses TRBV4-1 with TRBJ1-5, with 7 bases fitting TRBD1. CDR1 is MGHRA, CDR2 YSYEKL, per germline. This CDR3 is built from 12 residues. Trimming cost V 8 bases and J 3 bases; bases outside gene matches: 1.

The rearrangement uses TRBV7-9 and TRBJ2-5; 7 bases fit TRBD2. Germline trimming cut 3 bases from V and 2 bases from J; bases unmatched to any gene: 6. From germline, CDR1 is SEHNR and CDR2 FQNEAQ (reference sequence). The CDR3 covers 15 residues. The CDR3 DNA reads TGTGCCAGCAGCTTTTTGGGGAGGGCGCAAGAGACCCAGTACTTC. Translating gives CASSFLGRAQETQYF.

The genes are TRBV6-1 and TRBJ2-5; D unclear. Germline CDR1 reads MNHNS; CDR2 reads SASEGT. The V and J ends lost 4 bases and 0 bases respectively, with 15 bases between them. This CDR3 has 16 amino acids. The CDR3 coding sequence is TGTGCCAGCAGTGTCGTATACGGCACTTACCAAGAGACCCAGTACTTC. Protein product: CASSVVYGTYQETQYF.

This clonotype has a handful of counts. The V gene is TRBV20-1, the J gene TRBJ2-1; D gene uncertain. Germline CDR1 DFQATT, CDR2 SNEGSKA (reference sequence). V was cut by 8 bases and J by 6 bases, with 2 bases left in between. The CDR3 has 8 amino acids. The CDR3 loop reads CSPNEQFF. CDR3 DNA sequence: TGCAGTCCCAATGAGCAGTTCTTC.

Many counts were recorded for this clonotype. The V call is TRBV4-3, the J call TRBJ2-3; 7 bases match TRBD2. The length of the CDR3 is 13 residues. Germline V lookup: CDR1 LGHNA, CDR2 YSLEER. The V gene end was trimmed by 0 bases and the J gene end by 13 bases; junction bases not matched to a gene: 7. CDR3 DNA sequence: TGCGCCAGCAGCCAAGATCTGACTAGCAGCAAGTATTTT. It yields the protein CASSQDLTSSKYF.

This clonotype was observed a handful of times. The J gene is TRBJ2-3, the V gene TRBV5-1; D possibly uses TRBD1 or TRBD2 (5 bases each). V was clipped by 3 bases and J by 0 bases, with 8 bases between them. The CDR3 totals 14 residues. The V gene's germline CDR1 is SGHRS and CDR2 YFSETQ. The CDR3: CASSSEGSTDTQYF. Here the CDR3 DNA reads TGCGCCAGCAGCTCCGAGGGGAGCACAGATACGCAGTATTTT. The full variable domain, completed using reference TRBV5-1 and TRBJ2-3, is KAGVTQTPRYLIKTRGQQVTLSCSPISGHRSVSWYQQTPGQGLQFLFEYFSETQRNKGNFPGRFSGRQFSNSRSEMNVSTLELGDSALYLCASSSEGSTDTQYFGPGTRLTVL.